The clone carrying this T cell receptor beta chain was picked up many times. Trimming removed 1 base from V and 1 base from J, with 16 bases in between. CDR1 is MGHRA and CDR2 is YSYEKL in the germline V gene. The CDR3 has 17 amino acids. TCRdb reanalysed the 5' RACE reads using MiXCR and keeps one entry per CDR3 protein. The sample lists about 57,000 distinct CDR3 sequences; less than 30% were seen once. Cells sorted as Tregs were CD4+, CD25+ and CD127-/low. This TCR derives from a female donor with breast cancer. The sample comprised tumor-infiltrating Tregs sorted from the breast tumor. The J gene is TRBJ1-1, the V gene TRBV4-1, with D possibly TRBD1 on 5 matching bases. DNA of the CDR3: TGCGCCAGCAGCCAAGCAAATTTTGGGACTTCGAACACTGAAGCTTTCTTT. It translates to CASSQANFGTSNTEAFF.